One and the same sample provided the 10 T cell receptor beta chains below, sequenced in a study of beta chain features in type 1 diabetes. Investigators reverse transcribed all isolated RNA, so they sequenced expressed TCRB transcripts. Generated by immunoSEQ multiplex PCR, the TCRdb table keeps only in-frame clones and is missing some. The sample consists of about 740,000 clones, 13% of them appearing once. No antigens are known for them. Study outcomes and limitations: Among all four CD4+ subsets, Type 1 diabetes patients had TCRB CDR3s that were moderately but significantly shorter.

Sequencing used naive CD4+ T cells from blood. These receptors originate from a man aged 18 to 29 with type 1 diabetes.

The J gene is TRBJ2-7, the V gene TRBV30, with D tentatively TRBD1 (5 bases). The CDR3 consists of 11 residues. Germline V gives CDR1 GTSNPN, CDR2 SVGIG (reference sequence). The V gene lost 3 bases and the J gene lost 5 bases, with 8 bases spanning the gap. The CDR3 reads CAWREGDEQYF. The CDR3 region has the DNA TGTGCCTGGAGGGAAGGGGACGAGCAGTACTTC.

This chain connects TRBV5-6 to TRBJ1-1; D gene unclear. Germline V lookup: CDR1 SGHDT, CDR2 YYEEEE. This CDR3 is built from 12 residues. V lost 0 bases to trimming and J lost 11 bases, with 11 bases between them. For the CDR3, the DNA is TGTGCCAGCAGCTTGGAATCCACAGTGGCTTTCTTT. Protein sequence: CASSLESTVAFF.

On this clone: Other nucleotide sequences from this sample produce the same CDR3. V is TRBV20-1 and J is TRBJ1-4; no clear D. This CDR3 spans 10 amino acids. The V gene's germline CDR1 is DFQATT and CDR2 SNEGSKA (reference sequence). The CDR3 sequence: CSARREKLFF. The DNA for the CDR3 is TGCAGCGCGAGGCGTGAAAAACTGTTTTTT.

The chain joins TRBV10-3 to TRBJ1-1, with 7 bases that match TRBD1. The length of the CDR3 is 16 residues. Germline values: CDR1 ENHRY, CDR2 SYGVKD. Trimming removed 0 bases from V and 1 base from J; junction bases left unmatched: 5. The CDR3 region has the DNA TGTGCCATCAGTGAGTCGGCCAGGGGGAGGAACACTGAAGCTTTCTTT. Protein: CAISESARGRNTEAFF.

The chain recombines TRBV5-1 with TRBJ1-2; D ambiguous. The germline V gene has CDR1 SGHRS and CDR2 YFSETQ. Between the trimmed V and J ends, which lost 0 bases and 7 bases, there was a span of 13 bases. This CDR3 comprises 14 residues. The CDR3 is CASSLDESRGGYTF. As DNA, the CDR3 is TGCGCCAGCAGCTTGGATGAATCCCGCGGTGGCTACACCTTC.

CDR3 sequence reads: CASSPPITRGTQETQYF. In nucleotides, the CDR3 is TGTGCCAGCTCACCACCGATCACGCGGGGAACACAAGAGACCCAGTACTTC. V and J are TRBV18 and TRBJ2-5, with a weak D call TRBD2 (6 bases). Germline CDR1 and CDR2: KGHSH and LQKENI. This CDR3 is 17 amino acids long. Trimming cost V 0 bases and J 2 bases, with 16 bases left between them. Filled out from reference TRBV18 and TRBJ2-5, the complete variable domain reads NAGVMQNPRHLVRRRGQEARLRCSPMKGHSHVYWYRQLPEEGLKFMVYLQKENIIDESGMPKERFSAEFPKEGPSILRIQQVVRGDSAAYFCASSPPITRGTQETQYFGPGTRLLVL.

The chain's CDR3 is CASSLGPQTTNEKLFF. The DNA of the CDR3 is TGTGCCAGCAGCTTGGGCCCCCAGACAACTAATGAAAAACTGTTTTTT. The chain combines TRBV13 with TRBJ1-4, with D hard to call. Looked up from germline, CDR1 is PRHDT and CDR2 is FYEKMQ (reference sequence). Between the trimmed V and J ends, which lost 3 bases and 0 bases, there was a span of 11 bases. The CDR3 has 16 residues. Full variable domain (rest looked up from reference TRBV13 and TRBJ1-4): AAGVIQSPRHLIKEKRETATLKCYPIPRHDTVYWYQQGPGQDPQFLISFYEKMQSDKGSIPDRFSAQQFSDYHSELNMSSLELGDSALYFCASSLGPQTTNEKLFFGSGTQLSVL.

This clone occurred a few times. CDR3 sequence (DNA): TGCAGCGCGGTTAAAGATGGCTACACCTTC. Its protein is CSAVKDGYTF. The chain is built from TRBV29-1 and TRBJ1-2; D gene uncertain. This CDR3 region has 10 residues. Trimming removed 7 bases at V and 6 bases at J, with 9 bases between. The germline V gene encodes CDR1 SQVTM and CDR2 ANQGSEA.

This clone was detected a few times. The rearrangement joins TRBV28 to TRBJ2-7, with 8 bases that match TRBD2. From germline, CDR1 is MDHEN and CDR2 SYDVKM. The CDR3 loop spans 14 amino acids. The V and J ends lost 6 bases and 4 bases, in that order; junction bases with no gene match: 8. For the CDR3, the DNA is TGTGCCAGCAGCCCGGCGGGCGGGGGGTACGAGCAGTACTTC. Its protein is CASSPAGGGYEQYF.

This clone turned up a few times. J is TRBJ1-1 and V is TRBV6-1; D is unclear. Deletions cut 5 bases from V and 1 base from J, with 5 bases between. CDR3 length: 12 amino acids. Germline-derived CDR1 and CDR2 are MNHNS and SASEGT. The CDR3 nucleotides read TGTGCCAGCAGTTGGGAGAACACTGAAGCTTTCTTT. Its protein is CASSWENTEAFF.